These 8 T cell receptor beta chains came from one sample sequenced in a study of Graves' ophthalmopathy and Graves' hyperthyroidism. The sequenced template was RNA, covering the TCR beta CDR3 region. HTBI primers were used in a first-round RT-PCR, which preceded a second-round multiplex PCR. One entry per CDR3 protein, called by TCRdb with MiXCR from the multiplex PCR reads. The sample has about 500,000 distinct CDR3 sequences, approximately 37% seen once. The sample consisted of peripheral blood or thyroid tissue (not recorded which). These receptors all come from an adult man with Graves' hyperthyroidism.

The J gene is TRBJ1-4, the V gene TRBV7-2; 7 bases are a match to TRBD1. V shed 2 bases, J shed 7 bases, and the junction held 4 bases outside the gene matches. The length of the CDR3 is 14 residues. From germline, CDR1 is SGHTA and CDR2 FQGNSA. The CDR3 loop reads CASSLIGTVEKLFF. CDR3 DNA: TGTGCCAGCAGCTTAATCGGGACAGTTGAAAAACTGTTTTTT. The entire variable domain, with the rest obtained from reference TRBV7-2 and TRBJ1-4, is as follows: GAGVSQSPSNKVTEKGKDVELRCDPISGHTALYWYRQSLGQGLEFLIYFQGNSAPDKSGLPSDRFSAERTGGSVSTLTIQRTQQEDSAVYLCASSLIGTVEKLFFGSGTQLSVL.

The chain joins TRBV20-1 to TRBJ2-3; 7 bases align to TRBD1. This CDR3 spans 13 amino acids. Germline V lookup: CDR1 DFQATT, CDR2 SNEGSKA (reference sequence). Germline trimming cut 3 bases from V and 6 bases from J; bases unmatched to any gene: 6. As DNA, the CDR3 is TGCAGTGCTAGTGAGGGGGCGCAGGATACGCAGTATTTT. Translation gives CSASEGAQDTQYF.

A word on this clonotype: It may be a read error: a sequence one base away is much more abundant. The chain has TRBV19 and TRBJ2-6, with D possibly matching TRBD2 (6 bases). Germline V gene lookup returns CDR1 LNHDA and CDR2 SQIVND (reference sequence). The CDR3 consists of 19 residues. The CDR3 DNA follows: TGTGCCAGTAGTCCGGGGGACCTTCCGTTTCCCTCTGGGGCCAACGTCCTGGCTTTC. Its protein product is CASSPGDLPFPSGANVLAF.

In its sample, this clonotype was seen many times. V gene TRBV7-6 combines with J gene TRBJ2-7, with 7 positions matching TRBD1. Losses at the gene ends were 5 bases for V and 0 bases for J; bases not matched to a gene: 7. The CDR3 contains 15 residues. CDR1 and CDR2 from the germline V gene are SGHVS and FNYEAQ. DNA for the CDR3: TGTGCCAGCAGCCCGACAGGGTTCAGCTCCTACGAGCAGTACTTC. It yields the protein CASSPTGFSSYEQYF.

This clonotype was picked up many times. The chain is built from TRBV7-2 and TRBJ1-6, with 7 bases matching TRBD1. Per the germline V gene, CDR1 is SGHTA and CDR2 is FQGNSA. The length of the CDR3 is 19 residues. J was trimmed by 7 bases and V by 4 bases; bases with no gene match: 19. CDR3 DNA: TGTGCCAGCAGCTCCTTACGAGGGGGCTTAGCGGGGGCGAATTCACCCCTCCACTTT. Translating gives CASSSLRGGLAGANSPLHF.

J is TRBJ2-3 and V is TRBV12-3 or TRBV12-4; no reliable D call. Deletions cut 5 bases from V and 2 bases from J, with 14 bases between. The CDR3 contains 15 residues. CDR3 nucleotides: TGTGCCAGCAGTCTAGGCAGGTCCTTCACAGATACGCAGTATTTT. Translated: CASSLGRSFTDTQYF.

Comment on this clonotype: This sequence may be a read error, since a much larger clone differs from it by one base. The chain couples TRBV5-1 to TRBJ2-6, with a possible D match to TRBD1 (5 bases). CDR1 and CDR2 (germline): SGHRS, YFSETQ. The CDR3 has 16 residues. CDR3 in DNA: TGCGCCAGCAGCTTAATGACAAACTCTGGGGCCAACGTCCTGGCTTTC. The encoded protein is CASSLMTNSGANVLAF.

The chain is built from TRBV2 and TRBJ2-5; a weak D match, TRBD1 (7 bases). V shed 7 bases and J shed 1 base, with 13 bases lying between them. From germline, CDR1 is SNHLY and CDR2 FYNNEI. The CDR3 is 14 residues long. CDR3 in amino acids: CASTRDSSQETQYF. The CDR3 nucleotides read TGTGCCAGCACGCGGGACAGCTCCCAAGAGACCCAGTACTTC.